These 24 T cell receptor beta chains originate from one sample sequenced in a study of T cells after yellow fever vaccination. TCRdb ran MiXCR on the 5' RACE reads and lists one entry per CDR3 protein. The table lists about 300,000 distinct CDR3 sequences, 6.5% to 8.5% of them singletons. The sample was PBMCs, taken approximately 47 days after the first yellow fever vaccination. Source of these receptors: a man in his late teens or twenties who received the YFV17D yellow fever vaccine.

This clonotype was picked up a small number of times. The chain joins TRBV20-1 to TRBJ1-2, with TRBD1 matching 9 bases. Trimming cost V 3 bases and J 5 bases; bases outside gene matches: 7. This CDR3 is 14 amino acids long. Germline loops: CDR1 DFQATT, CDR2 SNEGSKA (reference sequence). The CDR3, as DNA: TGCAGTGCTAGGGGGGACAGGGTCGGGTATGGCTACACCTTC. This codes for CSARGDRVGYGYTF.

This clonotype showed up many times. The chain's CDR3 is CASSSQGAGSEQYF. Here the CDR3 DNA reads TGTGCCAGCAGCTCCCAGGGGGCGGGGTCCGAGCAGTACTTC. This chain links TRBV7-8 with TRBJ2-7; 8 bases map to TRBD1. CDR1 and CDR2 (germline): SGHVS, FQNEAQ. The CDR3 contains 14 residues. The trim removed 4 bases at V and 6 bases at J, leaving 8 bases unmatched.

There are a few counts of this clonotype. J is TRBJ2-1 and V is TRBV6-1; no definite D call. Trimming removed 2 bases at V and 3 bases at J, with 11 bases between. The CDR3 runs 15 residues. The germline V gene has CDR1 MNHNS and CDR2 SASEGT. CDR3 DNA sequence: TGTGCCAGCAGTGAATTCCAGGTTAACTACAATGAGCAGTTCTTC. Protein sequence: CASSEFQVNYNEQFF.

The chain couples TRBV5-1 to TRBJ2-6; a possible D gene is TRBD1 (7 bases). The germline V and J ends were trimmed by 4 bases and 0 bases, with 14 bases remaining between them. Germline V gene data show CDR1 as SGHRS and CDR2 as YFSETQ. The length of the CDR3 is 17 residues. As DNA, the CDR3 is TGCGCCAGCAGCGCGGGACAGCTCACCTCTGGGGCCAACGTCCTGACTTTC. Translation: CASSAGQLTSGANVLTF.

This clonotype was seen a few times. CDR3 sequence (DNA): TGCAGTGCTAGAGATCCTGCGCGGAACACTGAAGCTTTCTTT. Encoded protein: CSARDPARNTEAFF. The genes are TRBV20-1 and TRBJ1-1; D uncertain. There are 14 residues in the CDR3. Looked up from germline, CDR1 is DFQATT and CDR2 is SNEGSKA (reference sequence). Deletions cut 0 bases from V and 1 base from J, with 9 bases between.

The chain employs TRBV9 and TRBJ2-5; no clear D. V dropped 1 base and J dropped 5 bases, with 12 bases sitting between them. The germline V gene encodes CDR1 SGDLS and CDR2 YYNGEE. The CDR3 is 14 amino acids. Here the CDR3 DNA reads TGTGCCAGCAGCGTAAATTGGGGAACTGAGACCCAGTACTTC. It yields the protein CASSVNWGTETQYF.

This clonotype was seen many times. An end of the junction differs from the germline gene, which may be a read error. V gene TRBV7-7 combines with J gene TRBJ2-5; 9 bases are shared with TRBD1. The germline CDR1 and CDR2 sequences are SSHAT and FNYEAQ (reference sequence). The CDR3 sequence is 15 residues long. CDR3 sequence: CASSSFVTGGETQYF. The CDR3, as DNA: TGTGCTAGCAGCTCGTTTGTGACAGGGGGAGAGACCCAGTACTTC.

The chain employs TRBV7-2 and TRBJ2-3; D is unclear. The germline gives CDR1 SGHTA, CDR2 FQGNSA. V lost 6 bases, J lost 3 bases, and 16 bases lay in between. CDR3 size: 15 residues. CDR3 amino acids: CASRLAVGPTDTQYF. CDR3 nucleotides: TGTGCCAGCAGGCTGGCGGTTGGGCCGACAGATACGCAGTATTTT.

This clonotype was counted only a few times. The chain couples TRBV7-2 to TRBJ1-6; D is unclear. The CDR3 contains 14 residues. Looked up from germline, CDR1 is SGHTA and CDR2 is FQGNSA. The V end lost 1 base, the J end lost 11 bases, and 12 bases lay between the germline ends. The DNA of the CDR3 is TGTGCCAGCAGCTTAGGTGGACTCAGAGCACCCCTCCACTTT. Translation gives CASSLGGLRAPLHF.

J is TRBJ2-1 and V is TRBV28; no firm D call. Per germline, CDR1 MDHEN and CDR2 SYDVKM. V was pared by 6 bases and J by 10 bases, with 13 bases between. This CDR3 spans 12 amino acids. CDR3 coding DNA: TGTGCCAGCAGGCGTGAGAGCTACGAGCAGTTCTTC. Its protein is CASRRESYEQFF. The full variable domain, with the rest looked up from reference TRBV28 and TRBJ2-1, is DVKVTQSSRYLVKRTGEKVFLECVQDMDHENMFWYRQDPGLGLRLIYFSYDVKMKEKGDIPEGYSVSREKKERFSLILESASTNQTSMYLCASRRESYEQFFGPGTRLTVL.

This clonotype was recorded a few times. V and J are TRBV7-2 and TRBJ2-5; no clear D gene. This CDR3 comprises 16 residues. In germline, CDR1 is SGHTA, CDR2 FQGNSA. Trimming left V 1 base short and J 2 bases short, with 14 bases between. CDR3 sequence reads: CASSLGPPAPQETQYF. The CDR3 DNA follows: TGTGCCAGCAGCTTAGGCCCGCCGGCCCCACAAGAGACCCAGTACTTC.

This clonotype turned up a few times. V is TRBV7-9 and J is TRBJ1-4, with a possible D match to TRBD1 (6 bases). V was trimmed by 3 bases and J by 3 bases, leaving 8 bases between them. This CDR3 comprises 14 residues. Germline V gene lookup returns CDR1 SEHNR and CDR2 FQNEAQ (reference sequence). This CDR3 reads CASSFRQANEKLFF. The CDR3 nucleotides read TGTGCCAGCAGCTTTAGACAGGCTAATGAAAAACTGTTTTTT.

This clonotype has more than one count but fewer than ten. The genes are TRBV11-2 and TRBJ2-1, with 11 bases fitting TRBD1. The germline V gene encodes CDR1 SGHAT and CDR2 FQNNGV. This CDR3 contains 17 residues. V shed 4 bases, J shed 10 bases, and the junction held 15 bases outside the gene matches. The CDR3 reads CASSSKSRTGGVGEQFF. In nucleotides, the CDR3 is TGTGCCAGCAGCTCCAAGTCGAGGACAGGGGGCGTAGGGGAGCAGTTCTTC.

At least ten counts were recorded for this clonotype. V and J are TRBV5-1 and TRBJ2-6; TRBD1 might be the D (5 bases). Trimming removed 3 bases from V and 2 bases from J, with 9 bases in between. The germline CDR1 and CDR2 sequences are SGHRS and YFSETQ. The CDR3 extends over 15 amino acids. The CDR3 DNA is TGCGCCAGCAGCTCAGGGTCTACTGGGGCCAACGTCCTGACTTTC. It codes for CASSSGSTGANVLTF.

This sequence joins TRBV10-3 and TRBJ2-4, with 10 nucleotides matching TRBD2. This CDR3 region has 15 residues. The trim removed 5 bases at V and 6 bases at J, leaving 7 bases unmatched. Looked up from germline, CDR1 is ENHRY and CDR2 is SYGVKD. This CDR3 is CAISLSGGALNIQYF. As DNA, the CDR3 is TGTGCCATCAGTTTAAGCGGGGGGGCCTTAAACATTCAGTACTTC.

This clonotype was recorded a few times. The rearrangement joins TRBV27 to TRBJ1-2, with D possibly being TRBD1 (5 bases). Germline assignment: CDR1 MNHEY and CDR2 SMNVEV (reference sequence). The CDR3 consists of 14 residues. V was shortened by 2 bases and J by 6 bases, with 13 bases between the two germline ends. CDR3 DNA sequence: TGTGCCAGCAGTTTAGGAAGGGGTACGGATGGCTACACCTTC. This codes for CASSLGRGTDGYTF.

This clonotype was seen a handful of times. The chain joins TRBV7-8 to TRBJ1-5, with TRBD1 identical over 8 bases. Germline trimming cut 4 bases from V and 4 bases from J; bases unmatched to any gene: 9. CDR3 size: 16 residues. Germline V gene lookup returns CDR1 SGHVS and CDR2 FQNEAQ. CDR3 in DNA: TGTGCCAGCAGCTCCTTAGCCTGGACAGGGAATCAGCCCCAGCATTTT. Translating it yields CASSSLAWTGNQPQHF. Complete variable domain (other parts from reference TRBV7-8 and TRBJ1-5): GAGVSQSPRYKVAKRGQDVALRCDPISGHVSLFWYQQALGQGPEFLTYFQNEAQLDKSGLPSDRFFAERPEGSVSTLKIQRTQQEDSAVYLCASSSLAWTGNQPQHFGDGTRLSIL.

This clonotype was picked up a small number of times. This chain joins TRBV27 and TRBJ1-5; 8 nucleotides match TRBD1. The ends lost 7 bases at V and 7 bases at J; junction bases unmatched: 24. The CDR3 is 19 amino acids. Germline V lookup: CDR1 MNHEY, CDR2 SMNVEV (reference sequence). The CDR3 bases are TGTGCCAGCAAACCAAGCGCCGGACAGGGTTTTTCCGGGTGGCAGCCCCAGCATTTT. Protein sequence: CASKPSAGQGFSGWQPQHF.

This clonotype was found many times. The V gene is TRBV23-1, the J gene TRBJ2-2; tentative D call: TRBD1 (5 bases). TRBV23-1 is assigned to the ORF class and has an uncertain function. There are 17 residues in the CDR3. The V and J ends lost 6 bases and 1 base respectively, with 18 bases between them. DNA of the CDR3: TGCGCCAGCAGAGATAAGCGCAACAGGTGGAACACCGGGGAGCTGTTTTTT. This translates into CASRDKRNRWNTGELFF.

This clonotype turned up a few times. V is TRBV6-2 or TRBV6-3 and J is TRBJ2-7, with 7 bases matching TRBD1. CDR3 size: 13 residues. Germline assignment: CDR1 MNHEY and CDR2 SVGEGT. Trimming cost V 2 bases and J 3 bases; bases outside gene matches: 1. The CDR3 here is CASSYNRGYEQYF. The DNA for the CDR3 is TGTGCCAGCAGTTACAACAGGGGCTACGAGCAGTACTTC.

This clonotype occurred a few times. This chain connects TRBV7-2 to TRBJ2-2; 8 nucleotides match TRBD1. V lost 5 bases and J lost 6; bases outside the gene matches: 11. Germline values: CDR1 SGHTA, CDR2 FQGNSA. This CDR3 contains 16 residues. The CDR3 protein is CASSIVRTGSPGELFF. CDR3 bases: TGTGCCAGCAGCATTGTACGGACAGGGAGTCCCGGGGAGCTGTTTTTT.

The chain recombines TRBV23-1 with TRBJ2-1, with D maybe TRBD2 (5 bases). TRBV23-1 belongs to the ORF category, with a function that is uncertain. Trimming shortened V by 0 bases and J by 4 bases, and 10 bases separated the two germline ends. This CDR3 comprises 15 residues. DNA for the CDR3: TGCGCCAGCAGTCAATCAGGACGGACTTACAATGAGCAGTTCTTC. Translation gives CASSQSGRTYNEQFF.

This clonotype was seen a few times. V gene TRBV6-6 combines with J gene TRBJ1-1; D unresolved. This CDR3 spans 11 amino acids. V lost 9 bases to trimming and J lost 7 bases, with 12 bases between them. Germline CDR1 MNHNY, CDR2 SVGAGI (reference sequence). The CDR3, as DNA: TGTGCCAGTACTACCGGGAATGAAGCTTTCTTT. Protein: CASTTGNEAFF.

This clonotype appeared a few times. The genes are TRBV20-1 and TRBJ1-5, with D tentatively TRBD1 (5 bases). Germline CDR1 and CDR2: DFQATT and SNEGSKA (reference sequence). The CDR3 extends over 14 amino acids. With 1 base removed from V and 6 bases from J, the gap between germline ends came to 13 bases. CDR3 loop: CSARVIGQGQPQHF. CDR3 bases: TGCAGTGCTAGAGTCATAGGGCAGGGTCAGCCCCAGCATTTT.